This TCR beta chain is from a study of early T cells in non-severe SARS-CoV-2 infection. About the research overall: It was bulk RNA from unsorted whole blood that was sequenced, and the chains were unpaired. Overall study results and limits: Comparison of clonotypes with VDJdb favored anti-spike CD8 responses while missing private and CD4 specificities.

This clonotype showed up just once. Its antigen is currently unknown. Looked up from germline, CDR1 is SQVTM and CDR2 is ANQGSEA. V was clipped by 6 bases and J by 0 bases; unmatched bases: 3. The CDR3 runs to 13 residues. Individual cDNA molecules each received unique molecular identifiers attached to them. MiXCR, applied by TCRdb to the 5' RACE reads, yields one record per CDR3 protein. This repertoire shows 45,000 to 55,000 distinct CDR3 sequences, about 13% found once; its top ten account for roughly 10%. The sample taken for sequencing was whole blood. This clonotype was obtained from an adult who was a healthcare worker with PCR-confirmed SARS-CoV-2 infection or an uninfected control (not recorded which). This chain uses TRBV29-1 with TRBJ2-3; 7 bases fit TRBD2. Written as DNA, the CDR3 is TGCAGCGTGAGACTAGCAAGCACAGATACGCAGTATTTT. This translates into CSVRLASTDTQYF.